These 21 T cell receptor beta chains were all obtained from the same sample, sequenced in a study of cytomegalovirus exposure and HLA in healthy donors. The PCR had 60 Vbeta and 13 Jbeta primers. Sequencing used immunoSEQ multiplex PCR; TCRdb keeps in-frame clones, though not all of them. The sample consists of 150,000 to 200,000 clones, around three quarters of them appearing once. The sample consisted of PBMCs. The source is a male donor in good health and CMV-seronegative.

The chain is built from TRBV28 and TRBJ1-2, with 7 positions matching TRBD1. In germline, CDR1 is MDHEN, CDR2 SYDVKM. J was trimmed by 8 bases and V by 5 bases; bases with no gene match: 5. The CDR3 is 12 residues long. CDR3 coding DNA: TGTGCCAGCAGTGAGGGGGCGCGAGGCTACACCTTC. Residues: CASSEGARGYTF.

CDR3: CASSTDRGGESPLHF. Written as DNA, the CDR3 is TGTGCCAGCAGCACCGACAGGGGAGGGGAATCACCCCTCCACTTT. J is TRBJ1-6 and V is TRBV7-9, with TRBD1 matching 8 bases. The CDR3 is 15 amino acids. V dropped 5 bases and J dropped 10; count of bases not matched to a gene: 10. Germline V gene lookup returns CDR1 SEHNR and CDR2 FQNEAQ (reference sequence).

Note on this clone: Mismatch with germline at one junction end may stem from a read error. The V call is TRBV4-1, the J call TRBJ1-2; no definite D call. CDR3 length equals 15 residues. Germline V gene sequence: CDR1 MGHRA, CDR2 YSYEKL. The CDR3 coding sequence is TGTGCCAGCAGCCAAGATTCCGAAGGGAGTAGGGGCTACACCTTC. This codes for CASSQDSEGSRGYTF.

The chain uses TRBV6-4 and TRBJ1-2, with 7 positions matching TRBD1. The germline V gene encodes CDR1 MRHNA and CDR2 SNTAGT. There are 13 residues in the CDR3. V shed 11 bases, J shed 8 bases, and the junction held 14 bases outside the gene matches. CDR3 DNA sequence: TGTGCCCGCACTTGTGGGACAGAGGACGGCTACACCTTC. It codes for CARTCGTEDGYTF.

Turning to this clone: Different DNA sequences within this sample yield the same CDR3. J is TRBJ2-7 and V is TRBV18, with TRBD1 matching 9 bases. V lost 3 bases to trimming and J lost 3 bases; unmatched junction nucleotides: 3. The CDR3 totals 14 residues. Germline V gene data show CDR1 as KGHSH and CDR2 as LQKENI. The CDR3 loop is CASSPGTGSYEQYF. Written as DNA, the CDR3 is TGTGCCAGCTCACCGGGGACAGGGAGCTACGAGCAGTACTTC. Full variable domain (missing parts from reference TRBV18 and TRBJ2-7): NAGVMQNPRHLVRRRGQEARLRCSPMKGHSHVYWYRQLPEEGLKFMVYLQKENIIDESGMPKERFSAEFPKEGPSILRIQQVVRGDSAAYFCASSPGTGSYEQYFGPGTRLTVT.

The chain has TRBV2 and TRBJ2-7; unclear D gene. Looked up from germline, CDR1 is SNHLY and CDR2 is FYNNEI. V lost 6 bases and J lost 4, with 7 bases in between. This CDR3 region has 11 residues. CDR3 sequence: CASRLRYEQYF. In DNA, the CDR3 is TGTGCCAGCAGGCTAAGATACGAGCAGTACTTC.

This sequence joins TRBV6-6 and TRBJ2-7; 7 bases align to TRBD1. The CDR3 sequence is 16 residues long. Trimming cost V 3 bases and J 4 bases; bases outside gene matches: 12. The germline V gene has CDR1 MNHNY and CDR2 SVGAGI (reference sequence). The CDR3 DNA follows: TGTGCCAGCAGTTATCTCCCGGGACAGAGCTTATACGAGCAGTACTTC. It encodes CASSYLPGQSLYEQYF.

This rearrangement joins TRBV7-9 to TRBJ1-4; 9 nucleotides agree with TRBD1. J lost 8 bases, V lost 5 bases, and 6 bases had no gene match. Germline V gives CDR1 SEHNR, CDR2 FQNEAQ (reference sequence). This CDR3 is built from 14 residues. CDR3 in amino acids: CASSPGQGGEKLFF. In DNA form, the CDR3 reads TGTGCCAGCAGCCCGGGACAGGGCGGGGAAAAACTGTTTTTT.

This clone was detected only a few times. The rearrangement uses TRBV5-1 and TRBJ1-6, with a tentative D call TRBD1 (5 bases). From germline, CDR1 is SGHRS and CDR2 YFSETQ. The CDR3 has 16 amino acids. Trimming pared 0 bases from V and 3 bases from J, leaving 10 bases between. The CDR3 sequence is CASSLEGILYNSPLHF. CDR3 sequence (DNA): TGCGCCAGCAGCTTGGAGGGGATCCTCTATAATTCACCCCTCCACTTT.

The V call is TRBV5-6, the J call TRBJ2-5; TRBD1 agrees at 7 bases. CDR3 size: 13 residues. Germline CDR1 SGHDT, CDR2 YYEEEE. Unmatched junction bases numbered 2, after V lost 3 bases and J lost 3 bases. The CDR3, as DNA: TGTGCCAGCAGCTCACAGGGGAAAGAGACCCAGTACTTC. Translating it yields CASSSQGKETQYF.

Concerning this clone: Compared with germline, one end of the junction differs, possibly owing to a read error. Other DNA sequences in this specimen translate into the identical CDR3. The chain uses TRBV27 and TRBJ1-2; TRBD1 matches at 8 bases. This CDR3 comprises 15 residues. Germline values: CDR1 MNHEY, CDR2 SMNVEV (reference sequence). The CDR3, as DNA: TGCGCCAGCAGTTTATTGGACAGGGCACGAGATGGCTACACCTTC. This gives the protein CASSLLDRARDGYTF.

On this clone: The junction shows a germline mismatch at one end, possibly a read error. Distinct nucleotide sequences in the sample also encode this CDR3. The rearrangement uses TRBV5-1 and TRBJ2-1, with TRBD2 matching over 7 bases. This CDR3 is 16 amino acids long. The germline gives CDR1 SGHRS, CDR2 YFSETQ. The CDR3 DNA is TGCGCCAGCAGCCGGGAGGTGGCTAGCGAATACAATGAGCAATTCTTC. It encodes CASSREVASEYNEQFF.

The rearrangement joins TRBV28 to TRBJ2-7; D is unresolved. The germline CDR1 and CDR2 sequences are MDHEN and SYDVKM. Trimming stripped 3 bases from V and 2 bases from J, with 8 bases between. The CDR3 has 13 residues. The CDR3 bases are TGTGCCAGCAGTTTCCAGGATGCCTACGAGCAGTACTTC. Protein: CASSFQDAYEQYF. Full variable domain (missing parts from reference TRBV28 and TRBJ2-7): DVKVTQSSRYLVKRTGEKVFLECVQDMDHENMFWYRQDPGLGLRLIYFSYDVKMKEKGDIPEGYSVSREKKERFSLILESASTNQTSMYLCASSFQDAYEQYFGPGTRLTVT.

The CDR3 nucleotides are TGTGCCTGGAGTACGGTTATGAACACTGAAGCTTTCTTT. Translation: CAWSTVMNTEAFF. The V and J genes are TRBV30 and TRBJ1-1; D call uncertain. Trimming pared 2 bases from V and 0 bases from J, leaving 7 bases between. The CDR3 extends over 13 amino acids. The germline gives CDR1 GTSNPN, CDR2 SVGIG (reference sequence).

The CDR3 spells CASSYSGDSSYEQYF. In DNA form, the CDR3 reads TGTGCCAGCAGTTACTCGGGGGACAGCTCCTACGAGCAGTACTTC. The chain uses TRBV6-5 and TRBJ2-7, with 7 bases aligning to TRBD1. CDR1 and CDR2 from the germline V gene are MNHEY and SVGAGI. This CDR3 comprises 15 residues. Trimming at V came to 0 bases and at J to 0 bases, leaving 2 bases not matched to a gene.

The chain is built from TRBV18 and TRBJ1-2; D is unclear. With 5 bases removed from V and 1 base from J, the gap between germline ends came to 8 bases. The CDR3 runs to 13 residues. Looked up from germline, CDR1 is KGHSH and CDR2 is LQKENI. CDR3 nucleotide sequence: TGTGCCAGCTCAGTTACAGATAACTATGGCTACACCTTC. Translating gives CASSVTDNYGYTF.

The CDR3 loop is CASSEGRGRETQYF. CDR3 DNA: TGTGCCAGCAGCGAGGGGAGGGGGAGGGAGACCCAGTACTTC. J is TRBJ2-5 and V is TRBV9; a possible D gene is TRBD2 (7 bases). V lost 3 bases and J lost 5, with 14 bases in between. From germline, CDR1 is SGDLS and CDR2 YYNGEE. CDR3 length equals 14 residues.

The V gene is TRBV27, the J gene TRBJ2-7, with D perhaps matching TRBD1 (6 bases). CDR3 length: 14 residues. The ends were cut back, 2 bases at V and 2 bases at J, with 10 bases in the middle. The germline V gene encodes CDR1 MNHEY and CDR2 SMNVEV (reference sequence). CDR3 in DNA: TGTGCCAGCAGTTTAACAGGGCTAGCCTACGAGCAGTACTTC. Protein: CASSLTGLAYEQYF.

The V call is TRBV5-1, the J call TRBJ2-6, with TRBD1 identical over 7 bases. From germline, CDR1 is SGHRS and CDR2 YFSETQ. This CDR3 is built from 16 residues. With 0 bases clipped from V and 4 bases from J, the junction kept 4 bases outside the gene matches. CDR3 amino acids: CASSLAGQAGANVLTF. In DNA, the CDR3 is TGCGCCAGCAGCTTGGCCGGACAGGCCGGGGCCAACGTCCTGACTTTC. Together with reference TRBV5-1 and TRBJ2-6, the CDR3 gives the full variable domain: KAGVTQTPRYLIKTRGQQVTLSCSPISGHRSVSWYQQTPGQGLQFLFEYFSETQRNKGNFPGRFSGRQFSNSRSEMNVSTLELGDSALYLCASSLAGQAGANVLTFGAGSRLTVL.

The CDR3 DNA is TGTGCCAGTAGTAACCCCCGGACAGGAAGAACCGGGGAGCTGTTTTTT. It is translated as CASSNPRTGRTGELFF. The chain employs TRBV19 and TRBJ2-2, with 7 bases fitting TRBD1. Looked up from germline, CDR1 is LNHDA and CDR2 is SQIVND (reference sequence). CDR3 length: 16 amino acids. V was pared by 4 bases and J by 5 bases, with 10 bases of the junction left unmatched.

This clone was seen once. As DNA, the CDR3 is TGCGCCAGCAGTTCGGCTTTCTGGGAGGGAAAGACTAACTATGGCTACACCTTC. Translating gives CASSSAFWEGKTNYGYTF. The V call is TRBV5-1, the J call TRBJ1-2; D remains unclear. The CDR3 runs 18 residues. V was cut by 5 bases and J by 0 bases, with 23 bases left in between. Germline CDR1 reads SGHRS; CDR2 reads YFSETQ.